One TCR beta chain is described in this entry. These data come from a study of blood T cell repertoires in COVID-19. The CDR3 totals 14 residues. Per the germline V gene, CDR1 is SGHRS and CDR2 is YFSETQ. V was clipped by 4 bases and J by 7 bases; unmatched bases: 9. Only in-frame clones appear in the TCRdb table, and some are missing; sequencing was by immunoSEQ multiplex PCR. The table records 200,000 to 250,000 clones, around 81% of them present only once. The specimen sequenced was peripheral blood. V and J are TRBV5-1 and TRBJ2-5; 8 bases agree with TRBD1. The TCR sequence derives from a woman aged 60-75 years with active or convalescent COVID-19. Here the CDR3 reads CASSPGQGPRTQYF. CDR3 sequence (DNA): TGCGCCAGCAGCCCAGGACAGGGCCCACGGACCCAGTACTTC.